This T cell receptor beta chain is drawn from a study of T cells of healthy individuals. J was trimmed by 4 bases and V by 10 bases; bases with no gene match: 8. Per the germline V gene, CDR1 is MRHNA and CDR2 is SNTAGT. CDR3 length equals 15 residues. TCRdb re-called the 5' RACE reads with MiXCR, one entry per CDR3 protein. The table shows tens of thousands of distinct CDR3 sequences, with 15% to 20% occurring only once. In its sample, this clonotype was seen many times. This TCR was recovered from a human donor in good health. The chain links TRBV6-4 to TRBJ2-3; TRBD2 aligns across 13 bases. The CDR3 is CATSPTSGGSDTQYF. Here the CDR3 DNA reads TGTGCCACCAGCCCGACTAGCGGGGGGTCAGATACGCAGTATTTT.